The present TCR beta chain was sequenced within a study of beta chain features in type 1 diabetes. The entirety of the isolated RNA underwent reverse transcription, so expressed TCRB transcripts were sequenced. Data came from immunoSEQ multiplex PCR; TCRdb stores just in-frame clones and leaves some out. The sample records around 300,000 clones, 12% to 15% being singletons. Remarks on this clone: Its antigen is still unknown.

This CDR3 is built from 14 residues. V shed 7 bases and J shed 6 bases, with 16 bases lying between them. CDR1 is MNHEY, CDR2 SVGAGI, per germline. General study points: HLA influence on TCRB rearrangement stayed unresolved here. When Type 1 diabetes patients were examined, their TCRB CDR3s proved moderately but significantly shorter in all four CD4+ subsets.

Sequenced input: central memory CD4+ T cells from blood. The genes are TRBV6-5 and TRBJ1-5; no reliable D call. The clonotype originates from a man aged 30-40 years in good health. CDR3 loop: CASTSSPGGQPQHF. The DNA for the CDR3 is TGTGCCAGCACCAGTAGCCCAGGAGGTCAGCCCCAGCATTTT.